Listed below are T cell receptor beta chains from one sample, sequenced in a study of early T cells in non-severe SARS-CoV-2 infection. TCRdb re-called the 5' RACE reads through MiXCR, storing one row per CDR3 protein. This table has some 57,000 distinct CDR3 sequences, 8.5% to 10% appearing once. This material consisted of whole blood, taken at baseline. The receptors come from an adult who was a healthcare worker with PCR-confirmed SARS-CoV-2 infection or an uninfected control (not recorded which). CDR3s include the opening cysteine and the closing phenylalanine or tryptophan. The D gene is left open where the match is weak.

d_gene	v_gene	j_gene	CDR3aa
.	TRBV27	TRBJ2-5	CASSNGGTQYF
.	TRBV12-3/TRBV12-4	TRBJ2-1	CASSLPGSYNEQFF
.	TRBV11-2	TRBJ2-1	CASSLTALNEQFF
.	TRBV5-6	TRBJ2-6	CASSLEMSANVLTF
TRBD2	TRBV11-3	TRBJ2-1	CASSLLGGQTSGKLNEQFF
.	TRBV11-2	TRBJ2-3	CASSLGGRTDTQYF
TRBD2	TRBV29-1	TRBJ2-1	CSSGGGPYNEQFF
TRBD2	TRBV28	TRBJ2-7	CATLTSGLSNSYEQYF
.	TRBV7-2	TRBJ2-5	CASSRGSAQETQYF
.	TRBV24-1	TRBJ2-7	CATSENRDGHYEQYF
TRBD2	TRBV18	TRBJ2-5	CASSPVSGSQETQYF
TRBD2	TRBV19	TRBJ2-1	CASSKGGAGAQGEQFF
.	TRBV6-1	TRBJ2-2	CASSESGTANTGELFF
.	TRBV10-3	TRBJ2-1	CANSAGSSYNEQFF
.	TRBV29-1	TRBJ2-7	CSVQGGSSYEQYF
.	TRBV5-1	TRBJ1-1	CASSVVGFGSTEAFF
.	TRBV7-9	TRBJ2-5	CATQPEAETQYF
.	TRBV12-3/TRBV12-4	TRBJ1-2	CAILGAGYTF
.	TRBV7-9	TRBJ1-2	CASSSQTVNYGYTF
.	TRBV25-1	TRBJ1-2	CASRMDGRYGYTF
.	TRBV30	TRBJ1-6	CAWSVHGWGRNSPLHF
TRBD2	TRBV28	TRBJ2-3	CASSTAGREDTDTQYF
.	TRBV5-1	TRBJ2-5	CASSLAFVETQYF
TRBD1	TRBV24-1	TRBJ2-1	CATRRDRPSDEQFF
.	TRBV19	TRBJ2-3	CASRRDSTADTQYF
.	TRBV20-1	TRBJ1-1	CSARDQDFEAFF
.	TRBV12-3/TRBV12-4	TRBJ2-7	CASSFRMEHEQYF